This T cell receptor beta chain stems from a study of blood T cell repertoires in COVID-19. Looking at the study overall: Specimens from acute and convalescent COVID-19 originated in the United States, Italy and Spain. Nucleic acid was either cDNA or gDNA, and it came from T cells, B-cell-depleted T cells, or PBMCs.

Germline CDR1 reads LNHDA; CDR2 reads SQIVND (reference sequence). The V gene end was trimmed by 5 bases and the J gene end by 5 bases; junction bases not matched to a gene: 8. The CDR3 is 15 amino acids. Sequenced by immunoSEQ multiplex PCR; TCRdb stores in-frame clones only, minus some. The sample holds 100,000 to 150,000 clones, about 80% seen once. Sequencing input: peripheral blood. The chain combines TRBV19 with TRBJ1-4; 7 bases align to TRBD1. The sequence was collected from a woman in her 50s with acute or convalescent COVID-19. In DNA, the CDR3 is TGTGCCAGTAGTCCTGACAGGGCGTTCAATGAAAAACTGTTTTTT. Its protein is CASSPDRAFNEKLFF. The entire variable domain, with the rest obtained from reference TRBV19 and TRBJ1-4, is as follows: DGGITQSPKYLFRKEGQNVTLSCEQNLNHDAMYWYRQDPGQGLRLIYYSQIVNDFQKGDIAEGYSVSREKKESFPLTVTSAQKNPTAFYLCASSPDRAFNEKLFFGSGTQLSVL.